This T cell receptor (beta chain) emerged from a study of T cell responses to AZD1222 COVID-19 vaccine. About the study: Pooling was applied to second doses at about 4 or about 12 weeks. The study's findings and limits: White British people made up most donors, females outnumbered males, and clonal diversity was possibly underestimated. Along spike, vaccine-associated CD4 TCRs were found throughout, with dominance at 160-218 and 743-854.

The repertoire was sequenced with immunoSEQ multiplex PCR; TCRdb's copy has only in-frame clones and lacks some. The sample yields 100,000 to 150,000 clones, more than 70% seen once. As regards this clone: Antigen: not known.

The CDR3 runs 15 residues. V was trimmed by 4 bases and J by 8 bases, leaving 17 bases between them. The germline V gene has CDR1 KGHSH and CDR2 LQKENI. This specimen consisted of peripheral blood, obtained on day 0 of AZD1222 vaccination. V gene TRBV18 combines with J gene TRBJ1-4, with D possibly being TRBD1 (6 bases). The clonotype originates from an adult in good health. The CDR3 bases are TGTGCCAGCTCACTTGAGACAGGAGGGGAGGAAAAACTGTTTTTT. Protein product: CASSLETGGEEKLFF.